One sample yielded the 28 T cell receptor beta chains listed below, sequenced in a study of cytomegalovirus exposure and HLA in healthy donors. Use of 60 Vbeta and 13 Jbeta primers characterized the PCR. Sequencing used immunoSEQ multiplex PCR; TCRdb keeps in-frame clones, though not all of them. The profile shows about 95,000 clones, 80% to 90% of them singletons. The sample consisted of PBMCs. These receptors were collected from a man aged 25-45 years in good health and CMV-seropositive.

The rearrangement uses TRBV7-2 and TRBJ1-2; weak D call: TRBD1 (5 bases). Trimming left V 5 bases short and J 4 bases short, with 17 bases between. The germline gives CDR1 SGHTA, CDR2 FQGNSA. The CDR3 sequence is 15 residues long. The CDR3 coding sequence is TGTGCCAGCAGCCACACGCCAGGGCTCGGCTATGGCTACACCTTC. Translation: CASSHTPGLGYGYTF.

The chain is built from TRBV5-5 and TRBJ1-2; TRBD1 matches 7 bases. With V trimmed by 0 bases and J by 4 bases, 3 bases remained unmatched. Per the germline V gene, CDR1 is SGHKS and CDR2 is YYEKEE (reference sequence). The CDR3 is 14 amino acids. The CDR3 spells CASSLDTGVYGYTF. In nucleotides, the CDR3 is TGTGCCAGCAGCTTGGATACAGGGGTCTATGGCTACACCTTC.

This clone has only one observation. The chain is built from TRBV10-3 and TRBJ1-5, with D possibly matching TRBD1 (5 bases). V was pared by 6 bases and J by 3 bases, with 15 bases between. This CDR3 contains 15 residues. From germline, CDR1 is ENHRY and CDR2 SYGVKD. Here the CDR3 reads CAISPRGLSNQPQHF. The CDR3 DNA is TGTGCCATCAGCCCCCGGGGGTTATCCAATCAGCCCCAGCATTTT.

The chain is built from TRBV28 and TRBJ1-5, with D unresolved. CDR1 and CDR2 (germline): MDHEN, SYDVKM. This CDR3 comprises 13 residues. V lost 2 bases and J 3 bases, leaving 5 bases between the germline ends. CDR3 region: CASSLTDNQPQHF. The CDR3 DNA sequence: TGTGCCAGCAGTTTAACAGACAATCAGCCCCAGCATTTT. The whole variable domain, remainder taken from reference TRBV28 and TRBJ1-5, is DVKVTQSSRYLVKRTGEKVFLECVQDMDHENMFWYRQDPGLGLRLIYFSYDVKMKEKGDIPEGYSVSREKKERFSLILESASTNQTSMYLCASSLTDNQPQHFGDGTRLSIL.

This sequence joins TRBV28 and TRBJ2-5; D may be TRBD1 (6 bases). Germline V lookup: CDR1 MDHEN, CDR2 SYDVKM. The V end lost 6 bases, the J end lost 0 bases, and 8 bases lay between the germline ends. The CDR3 contains 13 residues. The CDR3 DNA reads as TGTGCCAGCAGGTACAGGGACCAAGAGACCCAGTACTTC. Its protein product is CASRYRDQETQYF. The full variable domain, with the rest looked up from reference TRBV28 and TRBJ2-5, is DVKVTQSSRYLVKRTGEKVFLECVQDMDHENMFWYRQDPGLGLRLIYFSYDVKMKEKGDIPEGYSVSREKKERFSLILESASTNQTSMYLCASRYRDQETQYFGPGTRLLVL.

The chain employs TRBV14 and TRBJ2-1, with D unresolved. Germline CDR1 is SGHDN and CDR2 is FVKESK. The CDR3 extends over 12 amino acids. V lost 0 bases and J 7 bases, leaving 4 bases between the germline ends. CDR3 residues: CASSQDRNEQFF. The CDR3, as DNA: TGTGCCAGCAGCCAAGACCGGAATGAGCAGTTCTTC.

The CDR3 DNA is TGTGCCAGCAGCTTAGGGGGGGGAAAGCAGTACTTC. Translation gives CASSLGGGKQYF. This chain links TRBV28 with TRBJ2-7, with D perhaps matching TRBD2 (7 bases). V was pared by 6 bases and J by 8 bases, with 14 bases between. The germline CDR1 and CDR2 sequences are MDHEN and SYDVKM. The CDR3 runs 12 residues.

CDR3 sequence: CASSSRTASSYEQYF. DNA for the CDR3: TGTGCCAGCAGCTCACGGACAGCGAGCTCCTACGAGCAGTACTTC. This chain uses TRBV7-9 with TRBJ2-7; tentatively, D is TRBD1 (6 bases). The CDR3 runs 15 residues. V shed 4 bases and J shed 0 bases, with 13 bases lying between them. Germline assignment: CDR1 SEHNR and CDR2 FQNEAQ (reference sequence).

Comment on this clone: The junction differs from germline at one of its ends, possibly a read error. V gene TRBV28 combines with J gene TRBJ1-3; 7 bases match TRBD1. The CDR3 length is 14 residues. Germline CDR1 MDHEN, CDR2 SYDVKM. The CDR3 loop reads CASSRRGAPSPLGF. The CDR3 DNA follows: TGTGCCAGCAGTCGCAGGGGGGCCCCCTCACCTCTAGGTTTT.

This chain links TRBV7-9 with TRBJ2-5; 9 bases are a match to TRBD2. The germline V gene has CDR1 SEHNR and CDR2 FQNEAQ (reference sequence). CDR3 size: 14 residues. The J segment lost 5 bases and the V segment lost 3 bases, leaving 4 bases of the junction unmatched. The CDR3 coding sequence is TGTGCCAGCAGCTTTAGCGGGAGTGCGGAGACCCAGTACTTC. This encodes CASSFSGSAETQYF.

The chain recombines TRBV6-5 with TRBJ1-6, with 9 bases fitting TRBD1. The CDR3 sequence is 14 residues long. Germline CDR1 is MNHEY and CDR2 is SVGAGI. After removal of 6 bases from V and 9 bases from J, the junction contained 6 bases not matched to a gene. The CDR3 region has the DNA TGTGCCAGCAGAGGGACAGGGCCGTCTTCACCCCTCCACTTT. Protein: CASRGTGPSSPLHF.

The chain joins TRBV30 to TRBJ1-1, with D unresolved. Trimming left V 3 bases short and J 1 base short, with 12 bases between. The CDR3 runs 14 residues. Germline CDR1 GTSNPN, CDR2 SVGIG (reference sequence). The CDR3 sequence: CAWSTITPNTEAFF. The CDR3 nucleotides are TGTGCCTGGAGCACCATTACTCCGAACACTGAAGCTTTCTTT.

The chain employs TRBV6-5 and TRBJ2-2; D is possibly TRBD2 (7 bases). Germline V gene data show CDR1 as MNHEY and CDR2 as SVGAGI. The CDR3 totals 15 residues. V was trimmed by 0 bases and J by 6 bases, leaving 11 bases between them. The CDR3 region is CASSYSRGGSGELFF. The CDR3 bases are TGTGCCAGCAGTTACTCGAGGGGGGGATCCGGGGAGCTGTTTTTT.

The chain recombines TRBV29-1 with TRBJ2-3; 13 bases match TRBD2. The ends lost 6 bases at V and 4 bases at J; junction bases unmatched: 16. Per the germline V gene, CDR1 is SQVTM and CDR2 is ANQGSEA. This CDR3 spans 18 amino acids. The CDR3 is CSVTGQAGTSGTADTQYF. The CDR3 DNA reads TGCAGCGTGACGGGACAAGCCGGGACTAGCGGGACGGCAGATACGCAGTATTTT.

The chain has TRBV6-5 and TRBJ1-1; 7 bases align to TRBD1. After removal of 5 bases from V and 3 bases from J, the junction contained 3 bases not matched to a gene. The CDR3 has 13 residues. Germline V lookup: CDR1 MNHEY, CDR2 SVGAGI. CDR3 in DNA: TGTGCCAGCAGTATTACAGGGGACACTGAAGCTTTCTTT. Its protein is CASSITGDTEAFF.

The sample holds a few counts of this clone. The chain uses TRBV5-1 and TRBJ2-7; 14 bases are a match to TRBD2. Trimming removed 0 bases from V and 6 bases from J; junction bases left unmatched: 5. This CDR3 has 16 residues. CDR1 SGHRS and CDR2 YFSETQ come from the germline V gene. The chain's CDR3 is CASSLDGTSGRSEQYF. CDR3 in DNA: TGCGCCAGCAGCTTGGATGGGACTAGCGGGAGATCCGAGCAGTACTTC.

The chain has TRBV15 and TRBJ2-3; the D gene is possibly TRBD1 (6 bases). Germline CDR1 LNHNV, CDR2 YYDKDF (reference sequence). Trimming left V 1 base short and J 4 bases short, with 18 bases between. The CDR3 contains 17 residues. In DNA, the CDR3 is TGTGCCACCAGCAGAGGCGGACTCACACGACAGGCAGATACGCAGTATTTT. Residues: CATSRGGLTRQADTQYF.

This clone was observed once. This rearrangement joins TRBV11-1 to TRBJ2-5, with 14 nucleotides matching TRBD2. V was clipped by 5 bases and J by 5 bases; unmatched bases: 7. This CDR3 has 16 amino acids. The germline V gene encodes CDR1 SGHAT and CDR2 FQDESV (reference sequence). The CDR3 nucleotides are TGTGCCAGCAGCACAGGGACTAGCGGGAGTCGGGAGACCCAGTACTTC. This translates into CASSTGTSGSRETQYF.

The chain recombines TRBV11-2 with TRBJ2-2; the match to TRBD1 covers 8 bases. Trimming took 1 base from V and 4 from J; bases not matched to a gene: 2. This CDR3 has 15 residues. Germline CDR1 and CDR2: SGHAT and FQNNGV. CDR3 sequence: CASSLGTGFTGELFF. The CDR3 DNA follows: TGTGCCAGCAGCTTAGGGACAGGGTTCACCGGGGAGCTGTTTTTT.

In its sample, this clone was seen a few times. The genes are TRBV2 and TRBJ1-2, with TRBD1 as a possible D gene (5 bases). CDR3 length equals 13 residues. V dropped 3 bases and J dropped 7 bases, with 12 bases sitting between them. Per the germline V gene, CDR1 is SNHLY and CDR2 is FYNNEI. The CDR3 loop reads CASSEGTGGGYTF. CDR3 in DNA: TGTGCCAGCAGTGAGGGGACTGGAGGTGGCTACACCTTC.

The CDR3 here is CASSYSRVLIYEQYF. In DNA, the CDR3 is TGTGCCAGCAGTTACTCGAGGGTTTTAATATACGAGCAGTACTTC. The V and J genes are TRBV6-5 and TRBJ2-7; maybe TRBD2 (5 bases). Trimming took off 0 bases at V and 4 bases at J, with 13 bases between the two ends. This CDR3 contains 15 residues. Per the germline V gene, CDR1 is MNHEY and CDR2 is SVGAGI.

The gene calls are TRBV7-7 and TRBJ2-5, with TRBD1 matching 7 bases. Germline V gives CDR1 SSHAT, CDR2 FNYEAQ (reference sequence). The V segment lost 3 bases and the J segment 2 bases; nucleotides outside the gene matches: 3. CDR3 length: 14 amino acids. The CDR3 DNA reads TGTGCCAGCAGCTTTCGACAGGGACAAGAGACCCAGTACTTC. This encodes CASSFRQGQETQYF.

This clone was picked up one time. The chain links TRBV28 to TRBJ1-4; TRBD1 is a possible D gene (6 bases). Germline V lookup: CDR1 MDHEN, CDR2 SYDVKM. This CDR3 comprises 15 residues. V lost 4 bases and J lost 7, with 16 bases in between. CDR3 sequence: CASSSLGGAGEKLFF. The CDR3 DNA is TGTGCCAGCAGTTCCTTGGGGGGGGCGGGTGAAAAACTGTTTTTT.

The genes are TRBV7-2 and TRBJ2-1, with 9 bases matching TRBD2. The ends lost 6 bases at V and 1 base at J; junction bases unmatched: 10. Germline lookup yields CDR1 SGHTA and CDR2 FQGNSA. CDR3 length: 17 residues. The CDR3 DNA is TGTGCCAGCAGAGTGGGGCTAGCGGGACCTTCCTACAATGAGCAGTTCTTC. This sequence encodes CASRVGLAGPSYNEQFF.

The chain couples TRBV7-2 to TRBJ2-7; the D gene is possibly TRBD1 (7 bases). The CDR3 is 17 amino acids. V dropped 1 base and J dropped 2 bases, with 18 bases sitting between them. Germline V gene sequence: CDR1 SGHTA, CDR2 FQGNSA. In DNA form, the CDR3 reads TGTGCCAGCAGCTTAGGTAGCACGGGGGACAGTACCTACGAGCAGTACTTC. Translating gives CASSLGSTGDSTYEQYF. The variable domain in full, completed from reference TRBV7-2 and TRBJ2-7, reads GAGVSQSPSNKVTEKGKDVELRCDPISGHTALYWYRQSLGQGLEFLIYFQGNSAPDKSGLPSDRFSAERTGGSVSTLTIQRTQQEDSAVYLCASSLGSTGDSTYEQYFGPGTRLTVT.

V usage is TRBV2 and J usage is TRBJ2-3; a weak D match, TRBD2 (6 bases). Germline V gene sequence: CDR1 SNHLY, CDR2 FYNNEI. CDR3 length: 13 amino acids. Between the trimmed V and J ends, which lost 9 bases and 2 bases, there was a span of 12 bases. The DNA for the CDR3 is TGTGCCAGAAAGACTAGTGTCACAGATACGCAGTATTTT. This codes for CARKTSVTDTQYF.

The genes are TRBV13 and TRBJ2-7; 9 nucleotides agree with TRBD1. Germline V gene lookup returns CDR1 PRHDT and CDR2 FYEKMQ (reference sequence). V lost 5 bases to trimming and J lost 0 bases; unmatched junction nucleotides: 5. CDR3 length: 15 amino acids. Here the CDR3 DNA reads TGTGCCAGCAGCCCTAGGGACAGGGCCTCCTACGAGCAGTACTTC. This sequence encodes CASSPRDRASYEQYF.

This clone was recorded at least ten times. The chain uses TRBV10-2 and TRBJ1-1; 8 bases are shared with TRBD1. With V trimmed by 8 bases and J by 6 bases, 14 bases remained unmatched. Germline V gene data show CDR1 as WSHSY and CDR2 as SAAADI. The CDR3 consists of 15 residues. The CDR3, as DNA: TGCGCCAGCTCTGGACAGGGAGGGTTCTTGGCTGAAGCTTTCTTT. It specifies CASSGQGGFLAEAFF.